This record concerns one T cell receptor (beta chain) sequence. Its antigen is undetermined. The TCR alpha and TCR beta cDNA libraries, bearing sample barcodes and UMIs, were generated by 5'RACE using constant-segment primers. Each CDR3 protein gets one entry after TCRdb re-called the 5' RACE reads with MiXCR. Of a few hundred thousand distinct CDR3 sequences in the sample, about a fifth were seen once. Trimming took 4 bases from V and 4 from J, leaving 16 bases between them. The CDR3 runs to 15 residues. Germline V gives CDR1 SGHRS, CDR2 YFSETQ. The data were taken from a study of T-cell memory formation after mild COVID-19. Findings and caveats of the study: CD4+ bias marked clones expanding day 15 to 37, unlike balanced contracting clones. For second-wave clones that peaked at day 37, SARS-CoV-2 specificity went unverified.

The chain is built from TRBV5-1 and TRBJ2-3; tentatively, D is TRBD1 (6 bases). The sequence was obtained from an adult woman who had mild COVID-19 (a few samples of this study predate the infection). Cell type and time point are not known. The sample taken for sequencing was PBMCs or a T cell subset sorted from them (not recorded which). The CDR3 sequence: CASSVDSVRSDTQYF. For the CDR3, the DNA is TGCGCCAGCAGCGTGGACAGCGTCAGGTCAGATACGCAGTATTTT.